This TCR beta chain derives from a study of Ad26.COV2.S vaccination and SARS-CoV-2 variants. Study information: Intramuscularly, Ad26.COV2.S was given either once or twice, 56 days apart.

Deletions cut 8 bases from V and 0 bases from J, with 11 bases between. The CDR3 spans 14 residues. In germline, CDR1 is MNHEY, CDR2 SVGAGI. The treatment was: some 20 received Ad26.COV2.S at low or high dose, single or two shots; about 5 received placebo; per-sample allocation not given. Sampling occurred on day 63 after the first vaccine or placebo injection. Some clones are missing from TCRdb's copy, which holds only in-frame ones; the method was immunoSEQ multiplex PCR. The table has some 350,000 clones, under 90% seen once. This chain uses TRBV6-5 with TRBJ1-3, with unresolved D. This TCR was sampled from a person aged 18-60 years who received the Ad26.COV2.S COVID-19 vaccine or a placebo. This specimen was peripheral blood, taken in a trial of Ad26.COV2.S vaccine versus placebo. The DNA for the CDR3 is TGTGCCAGCGTACCAAAATTCTCTGGAAACACCATATATTTT. This sequence encodes CASVPKFSGNTIYF.